Described below is a single T cell receptor (beta chain) sequence and its context. Its antigen is not identified. This entry is derived from a study of T cell repertoires in cytomegalovirus infection. About the research overall: Used in the study were CMV epitopes, some recently identified and HLA-C-restricted, others well-studied and HLA-B-restricted. It was the public TCR beta signatures that indicated both CMV infection and matching HLA type.

TCRdb independently ran MiXCR on the reads; one entry per CDR3 protein. The data contain 84,000 or so distinct CDR3 sequences, roughly 44% of them singletons. The ends were cut back, 7 bases at V and 1 base at J, with 8 bases in the middle. Germline V lookup: CDR1 MDHEN, CDR2 SYDVKM. The CDR3 contains 12 residues. The sequence came from a human donor in good health (CMV status not recorded). Some clones in this sample may be carry-over from other donors' samples. This specimen consisted of CD8+ T cells from cultured PBMCs, obtained from culture after CMV antigen stimulation. The gene calls are TRBV28 and TRBJ2-7, with no clear D. The CDR3 DNA reads as TGTGCCAGCATCGGCGCTTCCTACGAGCAGTACTTC. Translated: CASIGASYEQYF.